The text below deals with one TCR beta chain. This clonotype has just a few counts. There is no known antigen for this receptor. Qualities for individual bases were not recorded, and no much larger clone is one base off. The receptor library was made with RT-PCR. The sequencing machine was a NextSeq 550. Starting from the raw public reads, TCRdb applied fastp trimming at Q25, assembled clones with MiXCR and retained in-frame beta chains. Rows matching on CDR3 protein sequence are summarized as one entry with the most common DNA and genes. The sample has about 410,000 distinct CDR3 sequences on record, 16% of them singletons. The ten largest clones capture just over 7% of the sample. This record comes from a study of patients and donors after allogeneic stem cell transplantation (dated by TCRdb to about 2020). V and J lose 3 bases and 7 bases, and a span of 10 bases separates them. Including the terminal cysteine and phenylalanine, the CDR3 comprises 14 residues. Just CDR3 DNA is preserved here, 42 bases in frame from base 1. The germline V gene provides CDR1 MGHRA and CDR2 YSYEKL.

The receptor chain draws on TRBV4-1 and TRBJ1-6; TRBD1 is a weak D gene call, 5 bases matching. This sequence originates from a human donor who was either an allogeneic HSCT recipient or a stem cell or donor lymphocyte infusion donor (not recorded which). It is not recorded whose cells these are; they may come from a transplant donor. Material for sequencing was blood, either unsorted or a sorted T cell fraction (not recorded which). For the CDR3, the sequence is CASSHYRRNSPLHF. The bases are TGCGCCAGCAGCCATTACAGGAGGAATTCACCCCTCCACTTT.